These 2 T cell receptor beta chains were all obtained from the same sample, sequenced in a study of radiotherapy plus CTLA-4 blockade in lung cancer. Assay used: immunoSEQ multiplex PCR; TCRdb lists only in-frame clones, some missing. Here the sample spans tens of thousands of clones, approximately 79% being singletons. Sequenced material: peripheral blood, taken from a patient treated with radiotherapy plus ipilimumab. The receptors shown here come from a human donor with non-small cell lung cancer who had a complete response to radiotherapy plus ipilimumab.

In nucleotides, the CDR3 is TGTGCCAGCAGTTTACGGGGACAGGGGGATTTTGGCTACACCTTC. This encodes CASSLRGQGDFGYTF. The chain employs TRBV6-6 and TRBJ1-2; 11 bases agree with TRBD1. Trimming at V came to 4 bases and at J to 7 bases, leaving 8 bases not matched to a gene. The CDR3 is made up of 15 amino acids. The germline V gene has CDR1 MNHNY and CDR2 SVGAGI (reference sequence).

The chain recombines TRBV19 with TRBJ1-2; 10 positions match TRBD1. Germline CDR1 is LNHDA and CDR2 is SQIVND (reference sequence). This CDR3 is 14 amino acids long. After removal of 7 bases from V and 6 bases from J, the junction contained 8 bases not matched to a gene. The CDR3: CASISTGGSNGYTF. In DNA, the CDR3 is TGTGCCAGTATCTCGACAGGGGGCTCTAATGGCTACACCTTC. Supplemented by reference TRBV19 and TRBJ1-2, the full variable domain reads DGGITQSPKYLFRKEGQNVTLSCEQNLNHDAMYWYRQDPGQGLRLIYYSQIVNDFQKGDIAEGYSVSREKKESFPLTVTSAQKNPTAFYLCASISTGGSNGYTFGSGTRLTVV.